These 11 T cell receptor beta chains came from one sample sequenced in a study of blood T cell repertoires in COVID-19. The method was immunoSEQ multiplex PCR; TCRdb's version includes in-frame clones alone and lacks a portion of them. The sample lists fewer than 350,000 clones, approximately 91% occurring once. Sequencing input: PBMCs or T cells enriched from blood (not recorded which). The source is a middle-aged woman with acute COVID-19.

A remark on this clone: This sample also contains other DNA sequences that code for the same CDR3. The chain uses TRBV30 and TRBJ1-2; 7 nucleotides align to TRBD1. The germline gives CDR1 GTSNPN, CDR2 SVGIG (reference sequence). The CDR3 is made up of 13 amino acids. Trimming cost V 0 bases and J 4 bases; bases outside gene matches: 2. CDR3 sequence (DNA): TGTGCCTGGAGTGTAGCAGGGGGCTATGGCTACACCTTC. Translated: CAWSVAGGYGYTF.

This chain links TRBV7-9 with TRBJ1-1; 7 nucleotides agree with TRBD1. The junction had 18 bases not matched to a gene; V was cut back by 9 bases and J by 5 bases. Germline lookup yields CDR1 SEHNR and CDR2 FQNEAQ (reference sequence). The CDR3 extends over 16 amino acids. For the CDR3, the DNA is TGTGCCAGTTTTAGCCCCTCGGACAGGATGGGGACTGAAGCTTTCTTT. It specifies CASFSPSDRMGTEAFF.

The chain uses TRBV5-4 and TRBJ2-1; 7 bases line up with TRBD1. The germline gives CDR1 SGHNT, CDR2 YYREEE (reference sequence). J was trimmed by 4 bases and V by 0 bases; bases with no gene match: 4. This CDR3 contains 15 residues. The CDR3 sequence: CASSLALGQYNEQFF. The CDR3 nucleotides are TGTGCCAGCAGCTTGGCGTTGGGACAGTACAATGAGCAGTTCTTC. The full variable domain, rest sourced from reference TRBV5-4 and TRBJ2-1, is ETGVTQSPTHLIKTRGQQVTLRCSSQSGHNTVSWYQQALGQGPQFIFQYYREEENGRGNFPPRFSGLQFPNYSSELNVNALELDDSALYLCASSLALGQYNEQFFGPGTRLTVL.

The V gene is TRBV6-2 or TRBV6-3, the J gene TRBJ2-5; a weak D match, TRBD2 (5 bases). The length of the CDR3 is 14 residues. V was shortened by 6 bases and J by 1 base, with 12 bases between the two germline ends. In germline, CDR1 is MNHEY, CDR2 SVGEGT. The CDR3 DNA follows: TGTGCCAGCAGCGACTCGGGAATCCAAGAGACCCAGTACTTC. As protein: CASSDSGIQETQYF.

This clone has more than one count but fewer than ten. The V call is TRBV19, the J call TRBJ1-1; no definite D call. Germline V gives CDR1 LNHDA, CDR2 SQIVND (reference sequence). This CDR3 has 14 residues. V dropped 4 bases and J dropped 0 bases, with 9 bases sitting between them. The CDR3 loop is CASSTRNMNTEAFF. DNA of the CDR3: TGTGCCAGTAGTACGAGGAACATGAACACTGAAGCTTTCTTT.

This clone was seen once. The chain recombines TRBV14 with TRBJ2-3; D gene unclear. This CDR3 comprises 15 residues. V lost 0 bases and J lost 4, with 11 bases in between. Germline V gene data show CDR1 as SGHDN and CDR2 as FVKESK. Here the CDR3 reads CASSQEHSLSDTQYF. Here the CDR3 DNA reads TGTGCCAGCAGCCAAGAACACAGTCTCTCAGATACGCAGTATTTT.

This chain uses TRBV19 with TRBJ1-1, with TRBD1 identical over 10 bases. In germline, CDR1 is LNHDA, CDR2 SQIVND (reference sequence). The trim removed 6 bases at V and 6 bases at J, leaving 4 bases unmatched. The CDR3 contains 13 residues. The CDR3 sequence is CASSPGTGAEAFF. CDR3 sequence (DNA): TGTGCCAGTAGCCCTGGGACAGGGGCTGAAGCTTTCTTT.

The chain uses TRBV11-2 and TRBJ1-1; D gene uncertain. Looked up from germline, CDR1 is SGHAT and CDR2 is FQNNGV. The CDR3 length is 14 residues. Deletions cut 5 bases from V and 1 base from J, with 11 bases between. CDR3 sequence reads: CASSPTRGNTEAFF. CDR3 DNA: TGTGCCAGCAGCCCGACCCGGGGGAACACTGAAGCTTTCTTT.

V gene TRBV27 combines with J gene TRBJ2-1; maybe TRBD2 (6 bases). The CDR3 covers 14 residues. With 5 bases removed from V and 5 bases from J, the gap between germline ends came to 13 bases. Germline-derived CDR1 and CDR2 are MNHEY and SMNVEV (reference sequence). The CDR3 loop reads CASSTRGTNNEQFF. CDR3 DNA: TGTGCCAGCAGTACCCGCGGGACCAACAATGAGCAGTTCTTC.

Regarding this clone: Other DNA sequences from this sample encode an identical CDR3 as well. The J gene is TRBJ2-6, the V gene TRBV30, with 9 bases matching TRBD1. The J segment lost 3 bases and the V segment lost 5 bases, leaving 5 bases of the junction unmatched. The CDR3 loop spans 15 amino acids. The V gene's germline CDR1 is GTSNPN and CDR2 SVGIG (reference sequence). The CDR3 DNA is TGTGCCTGGGGTACAGGGGGCGGTGGGGCCAACGTCCTGACTTTC. Translation: CAWGTGGGGANVLTF.

V usage is TRBV3-1 (or the pseudogene TRBV3-2) and J usage is TRBJ2-5, with TRBD2 matching 12 bases. Germline loops: CDR1 LGHDT, CDR2 YNNKEL (reference sequence). J gave up 4 bases and V 0 bases, and 6 bases lay outside the gene matches. This CDR3 region has 17 residues. The DNA for the CDR3 is TGTGCCAGCAGCCAAGACCGCCTAGCGGGGGGGCGAGAGACCCAGTACTTC. Amino acid sequence: CASSQDRLAGGRETQYF.